These T cell receptor beta chains were read from a single sample in a study of human T cells and chemical hapten exposure. TCRdb re-analysed the RACE reads in MiXCR, keeping a single row per CDR3 protein. Here the sample spans about 14,000 distinct CDR3 sequences, about a sixth being singletons. Sequenced here: whole blood, sampled in connection with sensitization to the hapten diphenylcyclopropenone (DPC). These receptors originate from a woman younger than 45 with alopecia areata. Some clones in this sample may be carry-over from other donors' samples. The CDR3 runs from the conserved cysteine through the conserved F or W. The D gene is left open where the match is weak. The size of a clone is reported for some rows only, either as once, few or many, or as a class for expanded clones.

V,D,size,length,J,DNA,CDR3
TRBV11-2,.,medium-sized,16,TRBJ2-1,TGTGCCAGCAGCTTACGGATGGGTGCCTTCGGAAATGAGCAGTTCTTC,CASSLRMGAFGNEQFF
TRBV19,TRBD2,.,20,TRBJ2-5,TGTGCCAGTATTACTCCGACGGGACTAGCGGGAGACGGGGTACGAGAGACCCAGTACTTC,CASITPTGLAGDGVRETQYF
TRBV6-4,.,many,13,TRBJ1-1,TGTGCCAGCAGTGACTCTCAGGGAAGTGAAGCTTTCTTT,CASSDSQGSEAFF
TRBV27,TRBD2,many,15,TRBJ2-3,TGTGCCAGCAGCCTGACTAGCGCCAGCACAGATACGCAGTATTTT,CASSLTSASTDTQYF
TRBV20-1,.,medium-sized,15,TRBJ2-7,TGCAGTGCTAGACCATTCTCAGGGTCGGCCTACGAGCAGTACTTC,CSARPFSGSAYEQYF
TRBV2,.,many,14,TRBJ2-3,TGTGCCAGCTTTGGTCCCACCTTCACAGATACGCAGTATTTT,CASFGPTFTDTQYF
TRBV7-9,TRBD1,many,14,TRBJ1-2,TGTGCCAGCCATACATCCGGGACAGGGGTCGGCTACACCTTC,CASHTSGTGVGYTF
TRBV6-1,TRBD1,many,12,TRBJ1-2,TGTGTTCTTGGGGACAGGGATTATGGCTACACCTTC,CVLGDRDYGYTF
TRBV12-3/TRBV12-4,.,medium-sized,15,TRBJ2-5,TGTGCCAGCGGGGGGACAAGAGACTCTCAAGAGACCCAGTACTTC,CASGGTRDSQETQYF
TRBV4-2,TRBD2,.,14,TRBJ2-3,TGTGCCAGCAGCCTTCTGCGGGGGGAGGATACGCAGTATTTT,CASSLLRGEDTQYF
TRBV11-2,TRBD1,.,14,TRBJ1-4,TGTGCCAGCAGCGACGGGACAGCTAATGAAAAACTGTTTTTT,CASSDGTANEKLFF
TRBV12-3/TRBV12-4,.,many,14,TRBJ1-4,TGTGCCAGCAGTTTAGGAGGTGATAATGAAAAACTGTTTTTT,CASSLGGDNEKLFF
TRBV12-3/TRBV12-4,.,many,16,TRBJ2-4,TGTGCCAGCAGGGCCCCGACTGGTAGGACCAAAAACATTCAGTACTTC,CASRAPTGRTKNIQYF
TRBV28,.,few,14,TRBJ1-6,TGTGCCAGCAGCGAAGACAGGAACGGTTCACCCCTCCACTTT,CASSEDRNGSPLHF
TRBV20-1,.,medium-sized,17,TRBJ2-7,TGCAGTGCTAGAGACCCAGGTAGTAGGGGAGTTTTCGCCGAGCAGTACTTC,CSARDPGSRGVFAEQYF
TRBV12-3/TRBV12-4,TRBD1,few,14,TRBJ2-1,TGTGCCAGCAGTCTCCGGGACAGCCACAATGAGCAGTTCTTC,CASSLRDSHNEQFF
TRBV3-1,.,medium-sized,15,TRBJ2-3,TGTGCCAGCAGCCAAGGGAGGCAGAGCACAGATACGCAGTATTTT,CASSQGRQSTDTQYF
TRBV29-1,TRBD1,many,13,TRBJ2-5,TGCAGCGTTGACCCCCTCGACAGGGTGACCCAGTACTTC,CSVDPLDRVTQYF
TRBV20-1,.,.,15,TRBJ1-4,TGCAGTGCTAGAGATGACGGAGCAACTAATGAAAAACTGTTTTTT,CSARDDGATNEKLFF
TRBV9,TRBD1,few,17,TRBJ2-2,TGTGCCAGCAGCTACTATACGGGGACAGGGGGCACCGGGGAGCTGTTTTTT,CASSYYTGTGGTGELFF
TRBV9,.,many,13,TRBJ1-1,TGTGCCAGCAGCGTGGGGGGAAGCTCTGAAGCTTTCTTT,CASSVGGSSEAFF
TRBV28,.,.,13,TRBJ1-1,TGTGCCAGCAGTTTAGAATTTGACACTGAAGCTTTCTTT,CASSLEFDTEAFF
TRBV3-1,TRBD2,many,18,TRBJ2-1,TGTGCCAGCAGCCATGACGGGCTAGCGGGGGGAGCCTACAATGAGCAGTTCTTC,CASSHDGLAGGAYNEQFF